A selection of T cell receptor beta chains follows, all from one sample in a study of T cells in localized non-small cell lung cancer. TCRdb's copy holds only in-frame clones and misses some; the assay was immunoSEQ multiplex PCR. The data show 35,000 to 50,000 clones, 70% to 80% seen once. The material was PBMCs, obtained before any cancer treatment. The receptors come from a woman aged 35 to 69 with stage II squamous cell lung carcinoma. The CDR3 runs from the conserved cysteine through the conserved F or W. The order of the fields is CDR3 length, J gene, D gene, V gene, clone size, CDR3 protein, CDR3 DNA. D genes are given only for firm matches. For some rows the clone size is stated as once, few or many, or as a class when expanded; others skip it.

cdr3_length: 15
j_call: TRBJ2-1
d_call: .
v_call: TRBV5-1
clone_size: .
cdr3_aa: CASSLSGGHGNEQFF
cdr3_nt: TGCGCCAGCAGCTTATCCGGGGGGCACGGTAATGAGCAGTTCTTC

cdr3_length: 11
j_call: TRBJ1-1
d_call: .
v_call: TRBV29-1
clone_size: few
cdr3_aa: CSVGTSTEAFF
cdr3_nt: TGCAGCGTTGGGACGTCTACTGAAGCTTTCTTT

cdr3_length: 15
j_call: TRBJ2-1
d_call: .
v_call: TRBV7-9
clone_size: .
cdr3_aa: CASSLGSNSGNEQFF
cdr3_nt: TGTGCCAGCAGCTTAGGGTCTAACTCGGGAAATGAGCAGTTCTTC

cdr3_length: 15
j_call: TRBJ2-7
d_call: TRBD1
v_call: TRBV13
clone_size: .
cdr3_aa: CASSLAGTGAYEQYF
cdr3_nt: TGTGCCAGCAGCTTAGCGGGGACAGGTGCCTACGAGCAGTACTTC

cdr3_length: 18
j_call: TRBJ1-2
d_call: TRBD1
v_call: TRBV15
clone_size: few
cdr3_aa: CATSRDPRRGRGKSGYTF
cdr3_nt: TGTGCCACCAGCAGAGATCCACGGAGGGGGCGCGGGAAATCTGGCTACACCTTC

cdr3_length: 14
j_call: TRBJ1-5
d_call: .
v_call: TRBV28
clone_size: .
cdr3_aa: CASREGTVNQPQHF
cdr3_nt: TGTGCCAGCCGCGAGGGAACAGTCAATCAGCCCCAGCATTTT

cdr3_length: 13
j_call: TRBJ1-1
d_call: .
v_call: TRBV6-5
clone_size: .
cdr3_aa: CASSSPLGTEAFF
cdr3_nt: TGTGCCAGCAGTTCACCTTTGGGCACTGAAGCTTTCTTT

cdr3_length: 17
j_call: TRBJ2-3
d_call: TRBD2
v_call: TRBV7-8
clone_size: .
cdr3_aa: CASSSATSGGVTDTQYF
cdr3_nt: TGTGCCAGCAGCTCGGCCACTAGCGGGGGGGTTACAGATACGCAGTATTTT

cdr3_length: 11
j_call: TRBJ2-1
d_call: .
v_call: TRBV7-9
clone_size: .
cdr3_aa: CASSPGYQQFF
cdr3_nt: TGTGCCAGCAGCCCCGGGTATCAGCAGTTCTTC

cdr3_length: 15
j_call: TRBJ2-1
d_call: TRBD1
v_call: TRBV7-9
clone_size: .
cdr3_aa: CASSLDGTAYNEQFF
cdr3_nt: TGTGCCAGCAGCTTAGACGGGACAGCTTACAATGAGCAGTTCTTC

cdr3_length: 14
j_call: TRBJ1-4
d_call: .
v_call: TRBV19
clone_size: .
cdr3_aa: CASKRGENNEKLFF
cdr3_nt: TGTGCCAGTAAACGGGGCGAAAATAATGAAAAACTGTTTTTT

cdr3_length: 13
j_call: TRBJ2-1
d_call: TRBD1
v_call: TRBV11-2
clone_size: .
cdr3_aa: CASSRGQGGEQFF
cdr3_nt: TGTGCCAGCAGCCGGGGACAGGGTGGTGAGCAGTTCTTC

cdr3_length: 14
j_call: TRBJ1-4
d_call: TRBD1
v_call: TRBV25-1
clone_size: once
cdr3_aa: CASSRQGLGEKLFF
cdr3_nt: TGTGCCAGCAGTCGACAGGGGCTCGGTGAAAAACTGTTTTTT

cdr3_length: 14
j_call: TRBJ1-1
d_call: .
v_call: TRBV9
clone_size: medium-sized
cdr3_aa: CASSVSVMNTEAFF
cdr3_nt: TGTGCCAGCAGCGTAAGCGTAATGAACACTGAAGCTTTCTTT

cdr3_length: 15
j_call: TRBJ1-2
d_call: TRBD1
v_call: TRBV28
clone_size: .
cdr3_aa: CASSSLGTANYGYTF
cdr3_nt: TGTGCCAGCAGTTCCCTCGGGACAGCTAACTATGGCTACACCTTC

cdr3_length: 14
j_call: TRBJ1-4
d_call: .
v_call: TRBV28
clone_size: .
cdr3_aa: CAIRKGGINEKLFF
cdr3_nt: TGTGCGATCCGAAAGGGGGGGATTAATGAAAAACTGTTTTTT

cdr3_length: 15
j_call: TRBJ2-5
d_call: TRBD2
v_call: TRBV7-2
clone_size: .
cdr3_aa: CASSLGGRIGETQYF
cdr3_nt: TGTGCCAGCAGCTTAGGCGGGAGGATTGGAGAGACCCAGTACTTC

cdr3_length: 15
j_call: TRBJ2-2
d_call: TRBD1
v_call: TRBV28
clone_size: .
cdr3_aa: CASSTGGEGTGELFF
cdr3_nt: TGTGCCAGCAGCACAGGGGGCGAAGGCACCGGGGAGCTGTTTTTT

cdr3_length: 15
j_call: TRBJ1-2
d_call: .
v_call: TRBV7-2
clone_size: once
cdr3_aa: CASSLAGGDGYGYTF
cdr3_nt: TGTGCCAGCAGCTTAGCGGGGGGGGATGGCTATGGCTACACCTTC

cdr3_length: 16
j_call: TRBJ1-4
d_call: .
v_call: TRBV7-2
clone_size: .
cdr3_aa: CASSSGTAATNEKLFF
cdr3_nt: TGTGCCAGCAGCTCAGGGACGGCTGCAACTAATGAAAAACTGTTTTTT

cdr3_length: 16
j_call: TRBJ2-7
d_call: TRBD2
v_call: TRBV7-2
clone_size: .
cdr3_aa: CASSLDWRGSSYEQYF
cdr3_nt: TGTGCCAGCAGCTTGGACTGGCGGGGGAGCTCCTACGAGCAGTACTTC

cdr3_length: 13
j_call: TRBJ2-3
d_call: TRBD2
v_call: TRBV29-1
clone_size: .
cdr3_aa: CSVEGTSGDTQYF
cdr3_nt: TGCAGCGTTGAGGGGACTAGTGGTGATACGCAGTATTTT

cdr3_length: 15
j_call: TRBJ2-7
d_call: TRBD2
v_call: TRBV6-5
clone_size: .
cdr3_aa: CASSIGTSGAYEQYF
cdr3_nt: TGTGCCAGCAGTATAGGGACTAGCGGAGCCTACGAGCAGTACTTC

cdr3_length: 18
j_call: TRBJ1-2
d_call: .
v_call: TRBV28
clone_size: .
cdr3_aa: CASSPTSPSLGGLYGYTF
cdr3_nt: TGTGCCAGCAGTCCTACATCTCCGTCCCTGGGGGGTCTCTATGGCTACACCTTC

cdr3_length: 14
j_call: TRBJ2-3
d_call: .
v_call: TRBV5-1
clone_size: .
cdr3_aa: CASSIGQRTDTQYF
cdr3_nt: TGCGCCAGCAGCATAGGACAGCGCACAGATACGCAGTATTTT

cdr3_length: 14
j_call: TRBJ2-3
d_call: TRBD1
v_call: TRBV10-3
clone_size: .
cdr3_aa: CAISEGTGPDTQYF
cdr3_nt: TGTGCCATCAGTGAGGGGACAGGCCCAGATACGCAGTATTTT

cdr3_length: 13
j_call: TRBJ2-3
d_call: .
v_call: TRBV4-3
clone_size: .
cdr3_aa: CASSQAGADTQYF
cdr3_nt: TGCGCCAGCAGCCAAGCAGGCGCAGATACGCAGTATTTT

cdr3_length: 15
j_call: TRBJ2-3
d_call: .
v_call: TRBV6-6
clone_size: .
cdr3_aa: CASSYEGISTDTQYF
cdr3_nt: TGTGCCAGCAGTTACGAGGGAATTAGCACAGATACGCAGTATTTT

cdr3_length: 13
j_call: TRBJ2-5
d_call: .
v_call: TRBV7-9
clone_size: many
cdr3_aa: CASSSTVQETQYF
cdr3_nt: TGTGCCAGCAGCTCGACAGTTCAAGAGACCCAGTACTTC

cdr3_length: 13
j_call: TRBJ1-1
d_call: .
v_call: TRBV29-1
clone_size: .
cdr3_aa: CSVGSGAYTEAFF
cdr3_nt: TGCAGCGTTGGTTCAGGCGCATACACTGAAGCTTTCTTT

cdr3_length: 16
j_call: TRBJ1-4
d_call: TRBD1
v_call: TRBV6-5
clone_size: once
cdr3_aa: CASSYLPGTGDEKLFF
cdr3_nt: TGTGCCAGCAGTTACCTCCCCGGGACAGGGGATGAAAAACTGTTTTTT

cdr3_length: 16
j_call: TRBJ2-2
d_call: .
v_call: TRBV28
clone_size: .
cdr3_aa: CASSFPTQGFSGELFF
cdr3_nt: TGTGCCAGCAGTTTTCCTACTCAGGGATTCTCCGGGGAGCTGTTTTTT

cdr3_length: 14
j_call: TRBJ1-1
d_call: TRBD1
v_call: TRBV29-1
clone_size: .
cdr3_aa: CSVRTGGRNTEAFF
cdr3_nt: TGCAGCGTTAGGACAGGGGGCAGGAACACTGAAGCTTTCTTT

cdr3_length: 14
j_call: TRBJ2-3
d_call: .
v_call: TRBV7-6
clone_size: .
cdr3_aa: CASGTGEGTDTQYF
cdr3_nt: TGTGCCAGCGGAACCGGTGAAGGCACAGATACGCAGTATTTT

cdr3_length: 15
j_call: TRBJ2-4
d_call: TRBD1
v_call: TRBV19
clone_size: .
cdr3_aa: CASSTSGTGVDIQYF
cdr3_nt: TGTGCCAGTAGTACCTCCGGGACAGGGGTTGACATTCAGTACTTC

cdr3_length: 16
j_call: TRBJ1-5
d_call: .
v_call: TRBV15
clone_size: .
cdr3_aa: CATSRGGAASNQPQHF
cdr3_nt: TGTGCCACCAGCAGAGGCGGTGCGGCGAGCAATCAGCCCCAGCATTTT

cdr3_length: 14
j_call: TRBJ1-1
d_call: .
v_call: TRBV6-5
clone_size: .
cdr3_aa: CASRDRGGSTEAFF
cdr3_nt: TGTGCCAGCAGGGACAGAGGGGGGAGCACTGAAGCTTTCTTT

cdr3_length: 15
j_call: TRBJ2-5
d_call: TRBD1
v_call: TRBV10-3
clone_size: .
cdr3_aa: CAISSTQGKRETQYF
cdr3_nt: TGTGCCATCAGTTCAACACAGGGGAAAAGAGAGACCCAGTACTTC

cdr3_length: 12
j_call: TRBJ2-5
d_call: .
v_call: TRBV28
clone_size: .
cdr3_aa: CASTGTQETQYF
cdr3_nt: TGTGCCAGCACGGGGACCCAAGAGACCCAGTACTTC

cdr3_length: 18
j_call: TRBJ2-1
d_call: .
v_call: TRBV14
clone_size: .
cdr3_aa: CASSQGGLWTDWDNEQFF
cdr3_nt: TGTGCCAGCAGCCAAGGTGGCCTATGGACAGACTGGGACAATGAGCAGTTCTTC

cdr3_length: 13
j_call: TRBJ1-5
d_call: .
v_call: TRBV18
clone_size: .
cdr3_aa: CASSPARAQPQHF
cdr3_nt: TGTGCCAGCTCACCCGCGAGGGCTCAGCCCCAGCATTTT

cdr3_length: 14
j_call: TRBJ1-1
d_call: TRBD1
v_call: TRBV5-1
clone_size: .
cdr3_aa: CASSLSWDSLEAFF
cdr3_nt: TGCGCCAGCAGCCTCTCCTGGGACAGCCTTGAAGCTTTCTTT

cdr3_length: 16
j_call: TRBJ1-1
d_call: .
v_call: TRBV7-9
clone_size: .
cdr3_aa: CASSLISGEVNTEAFF
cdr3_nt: TGTGCCAGCAGCTTAATCTCAGGGGAGGTGAACACTGAAGCTTTCTTT

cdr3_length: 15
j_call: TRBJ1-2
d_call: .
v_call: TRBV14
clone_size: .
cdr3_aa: CASSQKAGNVYGYTF
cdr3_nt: TGTGCCAGCAGCCAAAAGGCAGGGAACGTCTATGGCTACACCTTC

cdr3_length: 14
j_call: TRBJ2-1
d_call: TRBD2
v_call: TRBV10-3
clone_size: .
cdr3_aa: CAISGGGAYNEQFF
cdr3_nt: TGTGCCATCTCGGGGGGGGGAGCCTACAATGAGCAGTTCTTC

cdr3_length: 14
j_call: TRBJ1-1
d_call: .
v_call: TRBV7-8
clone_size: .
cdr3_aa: CASRYISANTEAFF
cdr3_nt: TGTGCCAGCAGGTACATTAGCGCTAACACTGAAGCTTTCTTT

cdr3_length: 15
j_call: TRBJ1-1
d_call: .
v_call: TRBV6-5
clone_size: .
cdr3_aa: CASRAWMGESTEAFF
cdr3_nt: TGTGCCAGCAGGGCTTGGATGGGAGAAAGCACTGAAGCTTTCTTT

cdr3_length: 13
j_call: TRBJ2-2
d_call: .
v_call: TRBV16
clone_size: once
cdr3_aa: CASSQRWAGELFF
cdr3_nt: TGTGCCAGCAGCCAAAGGTGGGCCGGGGAGCTGTTTTTT

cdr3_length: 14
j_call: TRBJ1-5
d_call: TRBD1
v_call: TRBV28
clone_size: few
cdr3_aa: CASSPDRINQPQHF
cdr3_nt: TGTGCCAGCAGCCCGGACAGGATCAATCAGCCCCAGCATTTT

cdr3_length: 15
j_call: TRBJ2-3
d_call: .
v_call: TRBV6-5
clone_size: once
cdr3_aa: CASSSFPVTGVGQYF
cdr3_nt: TGTGCCAGCAGTTCCTTCCCTGTAACCGGGGTTGGGCAGTATTTT

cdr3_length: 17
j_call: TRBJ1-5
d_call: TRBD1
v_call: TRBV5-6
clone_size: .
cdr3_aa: CASSLGRGQGANQPQHF
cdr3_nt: TGTGCCAGCAGCTTGGGAAGGGGGCAGGGGGCTAATCAGCCCCAGCATTTT

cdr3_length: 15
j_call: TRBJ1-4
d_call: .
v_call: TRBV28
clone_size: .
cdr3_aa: CASSIRRALGEKLFF
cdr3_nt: TGTGCCAGCAGTATAAGACGGGCCCTAGGGGAAAAACTGTTTTTT

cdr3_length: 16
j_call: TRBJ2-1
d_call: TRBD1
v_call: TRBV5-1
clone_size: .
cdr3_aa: CASRLGQAFSYNEQFF
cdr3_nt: TGCGCCAGCAGGTTAGGACAGGCCTTCTCCTACAATGAGCAGTTCTTC

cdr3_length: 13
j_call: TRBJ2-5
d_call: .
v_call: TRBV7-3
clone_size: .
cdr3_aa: CASRGQDQETQYF
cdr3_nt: TGTGCCAGCAGGGGTCAGGACCAAGAGACCCAGTACTTC

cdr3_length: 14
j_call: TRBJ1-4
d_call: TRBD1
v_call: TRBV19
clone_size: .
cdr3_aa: CASSTGTGDEKLFF
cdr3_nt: TGTGCCAGTAGTACCGGGACAGGGGATGAAAAACTGTTTTTT